Below are 9 T cell receptor beta chains sequenced from a single sample in a study of OX40 agonist ivuxolimab in advanced cancers. Clones were sequenced by immunoSEQ multiplex PCR, and TCRdb holds only the in-frame ones, with some missing. The sample contains about 96,000 clones, about 84% of which appear only once. The source was CD4+ or CD8+ T cells sorted from blood, collected in a trial of the OX40 agonist ivuxolimab. The receptors originated from an adult with an advanced solid tumor such as melanoma, head and neck, liver or kidney cancer.

The gene calls are TRBV6-5 and TRBJ2-3, with 8 bases matching TRBD1. CDR3 length equals 16 residues. V shed 0 bases and J 2 bases; nucleotides not matched to a gene: 4. Germline V gene sequence: CDR1 MNHEY, CDR2 SVGAGI. This CDR3 reads CASSYSPGGITDTQYF. In DNA, the CDR3 is TGTGCCAGCAGTTACTCGCCAGGGGGCATCACAGATACGCAGTATTTT.

V gene TRBV12-5 combines with J gene TRBJ2-1, with 9 bases that match TRBD2. The germline CDR1 and CDR2 sequences are LGHNT and FRNRAP. CDR3 size: 17 residues. The V gene end was trimmed by 4 bases and the J gene end by 7 bases; junction bases not matched to a gene: 14. The CDR3 sequence: CASGSNRLAGGQNEQFF. CDR3 nucleotide sequence: TGTGCTAGTGGTTCTAACCGATTGGCGGGAGGGCAGAATGAGCAGTTCTTC.

This chain uses TRBV27 with TRBJ1-1; possible D gene TRBD1, 6 bases. The germline gives CDR1 MNHEY, CDR2 SMNVEV (reference sequence). The ends were cut back, 5 bases at V and 3 bases at J, with 19 bases in the middle. The CDR3 totals 16 residues. CDR3 region: CASSVRPTGLDTEAFF. The CDR3 region has the DNA TGTGCCAGCAGTGTGAGACCAACAGGGCTTGACACTGAAGCTTTCTTT.

The chain uses TRBV5-1 and TRBJ1-1; D is undetermined. The ends were cut back, 4 bases at V and 1 base at J, with 11 bases in the middle. Germline loops: CDR1 SGHRS, CDR2 YFSETQ. The CDR3 runs to 14 residues. CDR3 residues: CASSLGPANTEAFF. CDR3 DNA: TGCGCCAGCAGCCTTGGGCCAGCGAACACTGAAGCTTTCTTT.

The chain combines TRBV5-1 with TRBJ2-1; TRBD1 aligns across 7 bases. The V gene end was trimmed by 0 bases and the J gene end by 2 bases; junction bases not matched to a gene: 2. Germline assignment: CDR1 SGHRS and CDR2 YFSETQ. The CDR3 consists of 15 residues. The CDR3 loop is CASSLGQGAYNEQFF. CDR3 in DNA: TGCGCCAGCAGCTTGGGGCAGGGGGCCTACAATGAGCAGTTCTTC.

The rearrangement uses TRBV5-4 and TRBJ2-1, with 8 nucleotides matching TRBD2. Germline V gene lookup returns CDR1 SGHNT and CDR2 YYREEE (reference sequence). The trim removed 0 bases at V and 6 bases at J, leaving 8 bases unmatched. This CDR3 comprises 16 residues. The CDR3 protein is CASSLAATGGLNEQFF. The DNA for the CDR3 is TGTGCCAGCAGCTTGGCCGCTACGGGGGGGCTCAATGAGCAGTTCTTC.

V usage is TRBV5-1 and J usage is TRBJ2-7; the match to TRBD1 covers 12 bases. CDR1 SGHRS and CDR2 YFSETQ come from the germline V gene. The CDR3 is 15 amino acids. Unmatched junction bases numbered 9, after V lost 5 bases and J lost 6 bases. CDR3 nucleotide sequence: TGCGCCAGCAGGGCGTCCGGGACAGGGGGCTTCGAGCAGTACTTC. The encoded protein is CASRASGTGGFEQYF.

The chain is built from TRBV6-4 and TRBJ2-1; D remains unclear. Trimming removed 2 bases from V and 4 bases from J, with 9 bases in between. CDR3 length: 14 amino acids. Germline CDR1 reads MRHNA; CDR2 reads SNTAGT. DNA of the CDR3: TGTGCCAGCAGTGACAAGGGCCATTACAATGAGCAGTTCTTC. It yields the protein CASSDKGHYNEQFF.

This clone was found many times. This chain uses TRBV4-3 with TRBJ1-4; D is uncertain. CDR1 and CDR2 from the germline V gene are LGHNA and YSLEER. The V end lost 3 bases, the J end lost 7 bases, and 15 bases lay between the germline ends. The CDR3 consists of 15 residues. CDR3 in DNA: TGCGCCAGCAGCCAGGAAGAGGGTAATAGTGAAAAACTGTTTTTT. Protein product: CASSQEEGNSEKLFF.